This T cell receptor beta chain was sequenced in a study of T-cell reconstitution after alpha-beta-depleted transplantation in children. Construction of the TCRbeta library involved unique molecular identifiers. TCRdb re-called the PCR reads through MiXCR, storing one row per CDR3 protein. The table shows around 580,000 distinct CDR3 sequences, with 25% to 30% occurring only once. Germline V gene sequence: CDR1 MNHEY, CDR2 SVGAGI. This CDR3 region has 16 residues. Trimming took 0 bases from V and 3 from J; bases not matched to a gene: 4. Whole-study results and caveats: The study reportedly traced alpha-beta T cells about two months after transplant to several hundred expanded graft clones. Diversity and T-cell counts at one year after transplant derived mostly from new T cells.

This clonotype was counted only a few times. Its antigen is not identified. The receptor was isolated from a boy younger than two with Wiskott-Aldrich syndrome, due to receive a stem cell transplant. The source was PBMCs, collected before TCRalphabeta/CD19-depleted stem cell transplant. The chain joins TRBV6-5 to TRBJ2-3, with 9 nucleotides matching TRBD2. CDR3 DNA sequence: TGTGCCAGCAGTTACTCAAGCGGGAGGTCAACAGATACGCAGTATTTT. Its translation is CASSYSSGRSTDTQYF.